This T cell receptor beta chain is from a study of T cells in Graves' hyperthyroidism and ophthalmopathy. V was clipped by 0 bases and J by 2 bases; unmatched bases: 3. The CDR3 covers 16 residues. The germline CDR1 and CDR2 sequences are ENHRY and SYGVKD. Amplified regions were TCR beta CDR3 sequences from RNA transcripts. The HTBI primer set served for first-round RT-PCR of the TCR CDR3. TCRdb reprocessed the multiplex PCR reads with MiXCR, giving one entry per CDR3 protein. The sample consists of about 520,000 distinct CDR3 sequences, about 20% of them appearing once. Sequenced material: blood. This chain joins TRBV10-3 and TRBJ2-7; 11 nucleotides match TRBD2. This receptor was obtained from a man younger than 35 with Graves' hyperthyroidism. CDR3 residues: CAISESGTSGTYEQYF. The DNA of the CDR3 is TGTGCCATCAGTGAGTCGGGGACTAGCGGCACCTACGAGCAGTACTTC.